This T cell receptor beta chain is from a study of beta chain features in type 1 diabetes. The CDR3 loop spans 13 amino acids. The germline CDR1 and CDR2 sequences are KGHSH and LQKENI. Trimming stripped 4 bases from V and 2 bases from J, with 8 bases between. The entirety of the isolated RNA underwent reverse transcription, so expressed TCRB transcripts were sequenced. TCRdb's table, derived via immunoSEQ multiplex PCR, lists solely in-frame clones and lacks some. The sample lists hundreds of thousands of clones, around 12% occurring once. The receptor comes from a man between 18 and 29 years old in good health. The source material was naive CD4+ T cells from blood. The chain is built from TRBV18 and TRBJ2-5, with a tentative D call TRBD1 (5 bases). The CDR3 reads CASSLDRQETQYF. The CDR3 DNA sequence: TGTGCCAGCTCACTCGACAGACAAGAGACCCAGTACTTC.